The 24 T cell receptor beta chains reported below all come from one sample, sequenced in a study of blood T cell repertoires in COVID-19 (TCRdb year 2020). To prepare the library, the immunoSEQ multiplex PCR assay was applied. Held by TCRdb, this immuneACCESS table contains in-frame sequences only and omits some clones. Under half of the omission traces to an unresolved V gene where checked; the cause of the rest is unknown. Counted in this sample were 150,000 to 200,000 clones; 80% to 90% of them appeared once. Approximately 12% of the sample is in the top ten clones. Sequenced: peripheral blood. These receptors were taken from a woman older than 75 with COVID-19, enrolled during active disease.

This chain connects TRBV6-5 to TRBJ1-4; 8 nucleotides line up with TRBD1. Per germline, CDR1 MNHEY and CDR2 SVGAGI. The CDR3 has 14 residues. J lost 5 bases, V lost 4 bases, and 3 bases had no gene match. The CDR3 nucleotides are TGTGCCAGCAGTTGGCGACAGGGGAATGAAAAACTGTTTTTT. Translating gives CASSWRQGNEKLFF.

This chain joins TRBV19 and TRBJ2-5, with TRBD2 matching 7 bases. This CDR3 spans 15 amino acids. Germline V lookup: CDR1 LNHDA, CDR2 SQIVND (reference sequence). V gave up 7 bases and J gave up 5 bases; unmatched junction bases: 13. CDR3 in amino acids: CASMRRGGERETQYF. DNA of the CDR3: TGTGCCAGTATGCGGCGGGGAGGGGAACGCGAGACCCAGTACTTC.

V is TRBV11-3 and J is TRBJ1-1; D not resolved. The germline gives CDR1 SGHNT, CDR2 YENEEA. This CDR3 has 15 residues. V lost 1 base to trimming and J lost 6 bases, with 15 bases between them. This CDR3 is CASSLVSSILAEAFF. Written as DNA, the CDR3 is TGTGCCAGCAGCTTAGTGAGTTCGATTCTGGCTGAAGCTTTCTTT.

The V gene is TRBV7-9, the J gene TRBJ2-2, with 13 bases lining up with TRBD2. Germline lookup yields CDR1 SEHNR and CDR2 FQNEAQ (reference sequence). There are 16 residues in the CDR3. V lost 5 bases, J lost 13 bases, and 13 bases stayed unmatched. CDR3 in amino acids: CASSPGLAGALSGLFF. For the CDR3, the DNA is TGTGCCAGCAGCCCAGGACTAGCGGGGGCCCTAAGCGGGCTGTTTTTT.

This chain uses TRBV9 with TRBJ2-2; tentative D call: TRBD1 (6 bases). CDR3 size: 16 residues. V lost 3 bases and J lost 1, with 13 bases in between. CDR1 and CDR2 from the germline V gene are SGDLS and YYNGEE. The CDR3 DNA is TGTGCCAGCAGCGCGACCCCGACAGGGAACACCGGGGAGCTGTTTTTT. Translating gives CASSATPTGNTGELFF.

The chain couples TRBV6-5 to TRBJ2-6; D might be TRBD1 (5 bases). V was cut by 6 bases and J by 0 bases, with 9 bases left in between. The CDR3 loop spans 15 amino acids. CDR1 MNHEY and CDR2 SVGAGI come from the germline V gene. The CDR3 loop is CASRPDSSGANVLTF. The DNA for the CDR3 is TGTGCCAGCAGACCTGACAGCTCTGGGGCCAACGTCCTGACTTTC.

The CDR3 protein is CATSRDRGSGSPLHF. The CDR3, as DNA: TGTGCCACCAGCAGAGATAGAGGGTCGGGTTCACCCCTCCACTTT. The chain couples TRBV15 to TRBJ1-6; D is unresolved. CDR3 length: 15 residues. The V end was cut by 0 bases, the J end by 9 bases, with 12 bases between. Looked up from germline, CDR1 is LNHNV and CDR2 is YYDKDF (reference sequence).

CDR3 in amino acids: CASSQAASLAGETQYF. The CDR3, as DNA: TGTGCCAGCAGCCAAGCTGCCTCTCTGGCGGGGGAGACCCAGTACTTC. This rearrangement joins TRBV3-1 (or the pseudogene TRBV3-2) to TRBJ2-5, with D possibly matching TRBD2 (6 bases). The germline V gene encodes CDR1 LGHDT and CDR2 YNNKEL (reference sequence). The CDR3 runs to 16 residues. V lost 1 base and J 5 bases, leaving 17 bases between the germline ends.

The chain links TRBV7-9 to TRBJ2-1; D is perhaps TRBD2 (6 bases). V was cut by 4 bases and J by 1 base, with 8 bases left in between. The CDR3 has 14 residues. The germline V gene has CDR1 SEHNR and CDR2 FQNEAQ (reference sequence). CDR3 DNA: TGTGCCAGCAGCTCGGGAGTTTCCTACAATGAGCAGTTCTTC. Encoded protein: CASSSGVSYNEQFF.

The chain carries TRBV6-5 and TRBJ1-5, with 7 bases that match TRBD1. CDR1 is MNHEY and CDR2 is SVGAGI in the germline V gene. After removal of 6 bases from V and 4 bases from J, the junction contained 6 bases not matched to a gene. The CDR3 spans 14 residues. CDR3 sequence (DNA): TGTGCCAGCAGGCACAGGGGCCGGAATCAGCCCCAGCATTTT. Translating gives CASRHRGRNQPQHF.

The chain uses TRBV12-5 and TRBJ2-1, with 11 bases matching TRBD2. This CDR3 is 19 amino acids long. V lost 0 bases and J lost 2; bases outside the gene matches: 9. Germline loops: CDR1 LGHNT, CDR2 FRNRAP. CDR3 sequence (DNA): TGTGCTAGTGGTTTGGTACGACTAGCGGGATCGGCCCCCTACAATGAGCAGTTCTTC. Translated: CASGLVRLAGSAPYNEQFF.

The J gene is TRBJ1-1, the V gene TRBV7-9; a weak D match, TRBD1 (5 bases). Trimming pared 5 bases from V and 7 bases from J, leaving 17 bases between. The CDR3 contains 14 residues. CDR1 is SEHNR, CDR2 FQNEAQ, per germline (reference sequence). The CDR3 nucleotides read TGTGCCAGCAGCGGGAGGGCGGGACGCGTTGAAGCTTTCTTT. The encoded protein is CASSGRAGRVEAFF.

This clone was observed a handful of times. The V gene is TRBV27, the J gene TRBJ2-3, with 9 bases matching TRBD2. Germline V gene lookup returns CDR1 MNHEY and CDR2 SMNVEV (reference sequence). The trim removed 7 bases at V and 2 bases at J, leaving 10 bases unmatched. The CDR3 is 16 residues long. The CDR3 bases are TGTGCCAGCACCTCGCTAGCGGGGCTACCCACAGATACGCAGTATTTT. The encoded protein is CASTSLAGLPTDTQYF.

This clone was detected only a few times. The rearrangement uses TRBV6-5 and TRBJ2-2; TRBD2 might be the D (7 bases). The CDR3 has 14 amino acids. The V gene lost 4 bases and the J gene lost 6 bases, with 12 bases spanning the gap. Per the germline V gene, CDR1 is MNHEY and CDR2 is SVGAGI. CDR3 sequence: CASSSLGGPGELFF. CDR3 sequence (DNA): TGTGCCAGCAGTTCCCTCGGGGGGCCCGGGGAGCTGTTTTTT.

This chain joins TRBV19 and TRBJ2-4; TRBD1 matches at 9 bases. V shed 2 bases and J 4 bases; nucleotides not matched to a gene: 21. This CDR3 is 21 amino acids long. The germline V gene has CDR1 LNHDA and CDR2 SQIVND (reference sequence). The CDR3 DNA is TGTGCCAGTAGTATACCAATATACCGGGACAGGGAACGGGGAAGGAAAAACATTCAGTACTTC. It encodes CASSIPIYRDRERGRKNIQYF. Based on the CDR3 plus reference TRBV19 and TRBJ2-4, the full variable domain is DGGITQSPKYLFRKEGQNVTLSCEQNLNHDAMYWYRQDPGQGLRLIYYSQIVNDFQKGDIAEGYSVSREKKESFPLTVTSAQKNPTAFYLCASSIPIYRDRERGRKNIQYFGAGTRLSVL.

This chain links TRBV28 with TRBJ2-2, with 8 bases lining up with TRBD2. This CDR3 is 20 amino acids long. Germline V gene sequence: CDR1 MDHEN, CDR2 SYDVKM. J lost 0 bases, V lost 4 bases, and 16 bases had no gene match. The DNA of the CDR3 is TGTGCCAGCAGTTCCAGAACATGGGGTAGCGGGACCTCGAACACCGGGGAGCTGTTTTTT. Translating it yields CASSSRTWGSGTSNTGELFF.

The CDR3 here is CASSLFGALDFSYGYTF. CDR3 bases: TGTGCCAGCAGCTTGTTTGGGGCCTTAGATTTTTCCTATGGCTACACCTTC. The chain is built from TRBV5-5 and TRBJ1-2; D perhaps matches TRBD1 (5 bases). The V and J ends lost 1 base and 4 bases respectively, with 20 bases between them. Germline V gene data show CDR1 as SGHKS and CDR2 as YYEKEE (reference sequence). CDR3 length equals 17 residues.

The chain links TRBV7-2 to TRBJ1-2; 10 bases line up with TRBD1. The CDR3 totals 15 residues. V shed 4 bases, J shed 4 bases, and the junction held 6 bases outside the gene matches. Looked up from germline, CDR1 is SGHTA and CDR2 is FQGNSA. This CDR3 reads CASSYRDRGGYGYTF. CDR3 in DNA: TGTGCCAGCAGCTACCGGGACAGGGGTGGCTATGGCTACACCTTC.

The rearrangement joins TRBV2 to TRBJ2-5, with 8 bases that match TRBD1. The CDR3 totals 11 residues. V gave up 10 bases and J gave up 5 bases; unmatched junction bases: 3. The germline gives CDR1 SNHLY, CDR2 FYNNEI. The CDR3 loop reads CATGGEETQYF. The CDR3 nucleotides read TGTGCCACAGGGGGCGAGGAGACCCAGTACTTC.

The rearrangement uses TRBV5-1 and TRBJ2-7, with 7 positions matching TRBD1. The CDR3 extends over 13 amino acids. Germline CDR1 and CDR2: SGHRS and YFSETQ. J lost 6 bases, V lost 4 bases, and 7 bases had no gene match. The DNA for the CDR3 is TGCGCCAGCAGCAAAATGACAGGGCTCGAGCAGTACTTC. Protein: CASSKMTGLEQYF.

The gene calls are TRBV2 and TRBJ1-2; 9 bases match TRBD1. CDR1 and CDR2 (germline): SNHLY, FYNNEI. The V and J ends lost 8 bases and 8 bases, in that order; junction bases with no gene match: 15. There are 15 residues in the CDR3. CDR3 residues: CASAILGTGIAGYTF. CDR3 coding DNA: TGTGCCAGCGCAATACTTGGGACAGGGATCGCGGGCTACACCTTC.

This clone was observed a handful of times. The DNA is left out, because the CDR3 cannot be placed on it with certainty; the CDR3 is given as TCRdb lists it. The chain has TRBV4-3 and TRBJ1-2. Germline CDR1 reads LGHNA; CDR2 reads YSLEER. Termini included, the CDR3 measures 16 amino acids. CDR3 amino acids: CASSQEVGRGTARQTF.

The V gene is TRBV28, the J gene TRBJ2-7; D is possibly TRBD2 (6 bases). Germline V gene data show CDR1 as MDHEN and CDR2 as SYDVKM. CDR3 length equals 13 residues. Between the trimmed V and J ends, which lost 10 bases and 3 bases, there was a span of 16 bases. The CDR3 reads CAIAPGLSYEQYF. The CDR3 nucleotides read TGTGCCATCGCCCCGGGACTCAGCTACGAGCAGTACTTC.

The chain links TRBV6-5 to TRBJ1-3; D remains ambiguous. V lost 3 bases and J lost 0, with 9 bases in between. This CDR3 has 15 amino acids. CDR1 and CDR2 (germline): MNHEY, SVGAGI. The CDR3 nucleotides are TGTGCCAGCAGTTATGAGCCCCACTCTGGAAACACCATATATTTT. As protein: CASSYEPHSGNTIYF.